These 27 T cell receptor beta chains were sequenced from one sample in a study of PD-1 blockade in classical Hodgkin lymphoma (TCRdb year 2020). The library was built by means of the immunoSEQ multiplex PCR assay. What TCRdb holds here is the immuneACCESS table cut down to in-frame rearrangements. Part of the clones is not present; checked against another copy, under half of the missing clones reflect an unresolved V gene, and the others are unexplained. The sample records about 24,000 clones, about 88% of which are singletons. The ten largest clones take up 6.2% of the sample. Explained via the paper, the time point label denotes: cycle 4 day 1 (C4D1), after less than 7 weeks of nivolumab. All trial patients had relapsed after autologous stem cell transplantation, with cohorts A, B and C differing in prior brentuximab vedotin exposure. The sample consisted of peripheral blood mononuclear cells (PBMCs), taken before the fourth cycle of nivolumab. These receptors were collected from a human donor with classical Hodgkin lymphoma.

J is TRBJ1-5 and V is TRBV2; D may be TRBD1 (5 bases). Germline assignment: CDR1 SNHLY and CDR2 FYNNEI. The CDR3 covers 18 residues. V was cut by 1 base and J by 1 base, with 17 bases left in between. The CDR3 here is CASSEGTGAITSNQPQHF. The DNA for the CDR3 is TGTGCCAGCAGTGAAGGGACTGGGGCAATAACAAGCAATCAGCCCCAGCATTTT.

This chain links TRBV7-2 with TRBJ1-2; D is uncertain. Trimming stripped 7 bases from V and 8 bases from J, with 11 bases between. This CDR3 has 11 residues. Germline CDR1 and CDR2: SGHTA and FQGNSA. CDR3 sequence (DNA): TGTGCCAGCACAGAACTGGGGGGCTACACCTTC. Translation gives CASTELGGYTF.

This clone was counted once. This sequence joins TRBV6-6 and TRBJ2-1; D is unresolved. Germline-derived CDR1 and CDR2 are MNHNY and SVGAGI (reference sequence). Between the trimmed V and J ends, which lost 0 bases and 0 bases, there was a span of 9 bases. The CDR3 has 16 amino acids. The CDR3 is CASSYSFRTSYNEQFF. CDR3 coding DNA: TGTGCCAGCAGTTACTCATTTAGAACCTCCTACAATGAGCAGTTCTTC.

The V gene is TRBV28, the J gene TRBJ2-7; a weak D match, TRBD1 (5 bases). CDR3 length: 15 amino acids. CDR1 and CDR2 (germline): MDHEN, SYDVKM. V lost 3 bases to trimming and J lost 2 bases, with 14 bases between them. CDR3 nucleotides: TGTGCCAGCAGTTTGACAGCAGAGGTACCCTACGAGCAGTACTTC. Amino acid sequence: CASSLTAEVPYEQYF.

V usage is TRBV9 and J usage is TRBJ1-4; tentative D call: TRBD1 (6 bases). Germline V gene lookup returns CDR1 SGDLS and CDR2 YYNGEE. V was shortened by 4 bases and J by 7 bases, with 20 bases between the two germline ends. There are 16 residues in the CDR3. The CDR3 coding sequence is TGTGCCAGCAGCCATCCATACCAGGGGTCGGGTGAAAAACTGTTTTTT. Translating it yields CASSHPYQGSGEKLFF.

The chain employs TRBV5-6 and TRBJ2-5, with TRBD1 as a possible D gene (6 bases). Trimming took 4 bases from V and 2 from J, leaving 12 bases between them. CDR3 length equals 14 residues. Germline V gene sequence: CDR1 SGHDT, CDR2 YYEEEE. This CDR3 is CASSLQGAQETQYF. Here the CDR3 DNA reads TGTGCCAGCAGCCTACAGGGTGCGCAAGAGACCCAGTACTTC.

Only one count was recorded for this clone. The V and J genes are TRBV7-9 and TRBJ2-5, with D possibly called TRBD1 or TRBD2 (5 bases each). V dropped 2 bases and J dropped 5 bases, with 9 bases sitting between them. The CDR3 is 13 amino acids. The V gene's germline CDR1 is SEHNR and CDR2 FQNEAQ (reference sequence). CDR3 coding DNA: TGTGCCAGCAGCTTATACGGGGACGAGACCCAGTACTTC. It codes for CASSLYGDETQYF.

This clone was counted only a few times. This rearrangement joins TRBV6-6 to TRBJ1-5, with a tentative D call TRBD1 (5 bases). The ends were cut back, 5 bases at V and 3 bases at J, with 11 bases in the middle. The CDR3 length is 14 residues. Germline loops: CDR1 MNHNY, CDR2 SVGAGI (reference sequence). The CDR3 nucleotides are TGTGCCAGCAGTCCTACAGGTCCCAATCAGCCCCAGCATTTT. Its protein product is CASSPTGPNQPQHF.

The J gene is TRBJ2-7, the V gene TRBV6-5; 9 bases are a match to TRBD1. The CDR3 spans 15 residues. J lost 1 base, V lost 4 bases, and 5 bases had no gene match. CDR1 is MNHEY and CDR2 is SVGAGI in the germline V gene. DNA of the CDR3: TGTGCCAGCAGTTTCTCCGGGACAGGGTCCTACGAGCAGTACTTC. Its protein product is CASSFSGTGSYEQYF.

The J gene is TRBJ1-5, the V gene TRBV30; D is perhaps TRBD1 (5 bases). Germline V gene lookup returns CDR1 GTSNPN and CDR2 SVGIG (reference sequence). The CDR3 covers 14 residues. V was clipped by 2 bases and J by 2 bases, with 10 bases between them. CDR3 coding DNA: TGTGCCTGGAGTACGACGGGGGGCAATCAGCCCCAGCATTTT. Translated, it gives CAWSTTGGNQPQHF.

The chain employs TRBV19 and TRBJ2-1, with D unresolved. V dropped 2 bases and J dropped 6 bases, with 17 bases sitting between them. The CDR3 has 16 amino acids. Germline V gene lookup returns CDR1 LNHDA and CDR2 SQIVND (reference sequence). The CDR3 region is CASSIRWDKVGNEQFF. In nucleotides, the CDR3 is TGTGCCAGTAGTATAAGGTGGGATAAGGTCGGCAATGAGCAGTTCTTC. The full variable domain, completed using reference TRBV19 and TRBJ2-1, is DGGITQSPKYLFRKEGQNVTLSCEQNLNHDAMYWYRQDPGQGLRLIYYSQIVNDFQKGDIAEGYSVSREKKESFPLTVTSAQKNPTAFYLCASSIRWDKVGNEQFFGPGTRLTVL.

The chain joins TRBV5-6 to TRBJ2-7; D gene uncertain. Germline V lookup: CDR1 SGHDT, CDR2 YYEEEE. V was pared by 0 bases and J by 0 bases, with 4 bases between. The CDR3 extends over 13 amino acids. DNA for the CDR3: TGTGCCAGCAGCTTGGGAGCCTCCTACGAGCAGTACTTC. This encodes CASSLGASYEQYF.

This rearrangement joins TRBV5-1 to TRBJ2-7; D call uncertain. The CDR3 loop spans 12 amino acids. Trimming shortened V by 4 bases and J by 3 bases, and 8 bases separated the two germline ends. Germline V gene sequence: CDR1 SGHRS, CDR2 YFSETQ. The CDR3 nucleotides read TGCGCCAGCAGCGCTGACCTCTACGAGCAGTACTTC. It is translated as CASSADLYEQYF.

J is TRBJ2-1 and V is TRBV6-6; the D is unclear. V was clipped by 7 bases and J by 6 bases, with 19 bases between them. CDR1 and CDR2 from the germline V gene are MNHNY and SVGAGI (reference sequence). The CDR3 totals 15 residues. CDR3 DNA: TGTGCCAGCACCCGACGGGCGGAGTACGGCAATGAGCAGTTCTTC. Residues: CASTRRAEYGNEQFF.

The chain uses TRBV27 and TRBJ1-2; D remains ambiguous. V lost 5 bases and J 4 bases, leaving 23 bases between the germline ends. This CDR3 is 17 amino acids long. CDR1 MNHEY and CDR2 SMNVEV come from the germline V gene (reference sequence). CDR3 nucleotide sequence: TGTGCCAGCAGTCTCTTAGGGAGCGAGGAGTCACGCTATGGCTACACCTTC. This sequence encodes CASSLLGSEESRYGYTF.

This clone is a singleton in its sample. The chain couples TRBV5-8 to TRBJ2-7; D gene unclear. Germline V gene data show CDR1 as SGHTS and CDR2 as YDEGEE. This CDR3 spans 12 amino acids. V lost 0 bases to trimming and J lost 5 bases, with 6 bases between them. The CDR3 DNA is TGTGCCAGCAGCTTGGAGAGTCACGAGCAGTACTTC. It encodes CASSLESHEQYF.

V gene TRBV30 combines with J gene TRBJ2-4; TRBD1 aligns across 7 bases. V was clipped by 4 bases and J by 0 bases; unmatched bases: 3. Germline assignment: CDR1 GTSNPN and CDR2 SVGIG (reference sequence). The CDR3 runs 14 residues. CDR3 nucleotide sequence: TGTGCCTGGACAGGGGGAATAGCCAAAAACATTCAGTACTTC. Its translation is CAWTGGIAKNIQYF.

This rearrangement joins TRBV2 to TRBJ2-6, with TRBD1 matching over 8 bases. The CDR3 covers 16 residues. Germline trimming cut 4 bases from V and 0 bases from J; bases unmatched to any gene: 2. Germline lookup yields CDR1 SNHLY and CDR2 FYNNEI. Written as DNA, the CDR3 is TGTGCCAGCAGTGGGGACAGGCCCTCTGGGGCCAACGTCCTGACTTTC. Translating gives CASSGDRPSGANVLTF.

This sequence joins TRBV29-1 and TRBJ2-4, with D tentatively TRBD1 or TRBD2 (6 bases each). Trimming shortened V by 4 bases and J by 9 bases, and 16 bases separated the two germline ends. The CDR3 is 13 amino acids. Germline V gives CDR1 SQVTM, CDR2 ANQGSEA. The CDR3 here is CSVGRGITGIQYF. In DNA, the CDR3 is TGCAGCGTTGGGAGGGGGATCACGGGCATTCAGTACTTC.

The V and J genes are TRBV28 and TRBJ2-7, with unresolved D. The CDR3 covers 13 residues. Trimming shortened V by 8 bases and J by 2 bases, and 13 bases separated the two germline ends. Germline values: CDR1 MDHEN, CDR2 SYDVKM. DNA of the CDR3: TGTGCCAGCGGATTGACGGTTCCCTACGAGCAGTACTTC. Its translation: CASGLTVPYEQYF.

This chain connects TRBV28 to TRBJ1-1; D is unresolved. CDR1 MDHEN and CDR2 SYDVKM come from the germline V gene. V lost 3 bases, J lost 6 bases, and 8 bases lay in between. CDR3 size: 12 residues. The CDR3 protein is CASSLQDSEAFF. The CDR3 DNA reads as TGTGCCAGCAGTTTGCAAGACTCTGAAGCTTTCTTT.

This clone occurred once. The chain carries TRBV7-3 and TRBJ2-1; 10 nucleotides match TRBD2. The ends lost 5 bases at V and 0 bases at J; junction bases unmatched: 13. CDR1 and CDR2 from the germline V gene are SGHTA and FQGTGA. The CDR3 is 19 residues long. The CDR3 bases are TGTGCCAGCAGCCCCCCGCGGACTAGCGGTACTAGCTCCTACAATGAGCAGTTCTTC. Translated: CASSPPRTSGTSSYNEQFF.

V is TRBV7-2 and J is TRBJ2-7, with TRBD1 matching 9 bases. The CDR3 contains 17 residues. J was trimmed by 4 bases and V by 2 bases; bases with no gene match: 12. Germline loops: CDR1 SGHTA, CDR2 FQGNSA. The CDR3 here is CASSLRGGDRAQYEQYF. CDR3 DNA sequence: TGTGCCAGCAGCTTACGTGGGGGGGACAGGGCCCAATACGAGCAGTACTTC.

The chain carries TRBV7-9 and TRBJ2-3; tentatively, D is TRBD2 (5 bases). CDR1 and CDR2 from the germline V gene are SEHNR and FQNEAQ (reference sequence). V lost 1 base to trimming and J lost 1 base, with 12 bases between them. CDR3 size: 16 residues. This CDR3 reads CASSLGLAGGTDTQYF. The CDR3 DNA reads TGTGCCAGCAGCTTAGGCCTAGCCGGGGGCACAGATACGCAGTATTTT.

This clone turned up a few times. The chain joins TRBV9 to TRBJ2-2; no reliable D call. CDR3 length: 11 residues. The V gene lost 2 bases and the J gene lost 7 bases, with 3 bases spanning the gap. The germline V gene has CDR1 SGDLS and CDR2 YYNGEE. DNA of the CDR3: TGTGCCAGCAGCGTGGGCGGGGAGCTGTTTTTT. This gives the protein CASSVGGELFF.

The rearrangement links TRBV5-5 to TRBJ1-3; D perhaps matches TRBD1 (5 bases). The CDR3 covers 16 residues. Germline V CDR1 and CDR2: SGHKS, YYEKEE (reference sequence). The V end was cut by 1 base, the J end by 3 bases, with 14 bases between. The CDR3 reads CASSLLWGADGNTIYF. CDR3 in DNA: TGTGCCAGCAGCTTGCTGTGGGGCGCGGATGGAAACACCATATATTTT.

The chain combines TRBV30 with TRBJ1-3; no firm D call. Trimming pared 1 base from V and 1 base from J, leaving 5 bases between. Looked up from germline, CDR1 is GTSNPN and CDR2 is SVGIG (reference sequence). This CDR3 comprises 13 residues. The CDR3: CAWSGISGNTIYF. Written as DNA, the CDR3 is TGTGCCTGGAGTGGTATTTCTGGAAACACCATATATTTT.